One sample yielded the 13 T cell receptor beta chains listed below, sequenced in a study of T-cell reconstitution after alpha-beta-depleted transplantation in children. The authors prepared the TCRbeta library with unique molecular identifiers. MiXCR, run by TCRdb on the PCR reads, gives a single entry per CDR3 protein. The sample holds some 390,000 distinct CDR3 sequences, about a fifth seen once. The sample was PBMCs from the stem cell graft donor, taken from the stem cell graft. The receptors originated from a human donor who donated a stem cell graft to a child with acute myeloid leukemia.

This clonotype has more than one count but fewer than ten. This CDR3 reads CATSDFRGTSQRTDTQYF. The CDR3 DNA reads TGTGCCACCAGTGATTTCAGAGGGACTAGTCAAAGGACAGATACGCAGTATTTT. This sequence joins TRBV24-1 and TRBJ2-3, with TRBD2 identical over 8 bases. The CDR3 covers 18 residues. The ends lost 1 base at V and 3 bases at J; junction bases unmatched: 11. From germline, CDR1 is KGHDR and CDR2 SFDVKD.

This clonotype has more than one count but fewer than ten. J is TRBJ2-7 and V is TRBV7-6, with 8 bases aligning to TRBD1. J gave up 0 bases and V 5 bases, and 9 bases lay outside the gene matches. The CDR3 has 16 amino acids. Germline lookup yields CDR1 SGHVS and CDR2 FNYEAQ. The CDR3 nucleotides read TGTGCCAGCAGCCTAAAGACAGGGGTGAGCTCCTACGAGCAGTACTTC. This translates into CASSLKTGVSSYEQYF.

This clonotype has more than one count but fewer than ten. The J gene is TRBJ2-7, the V gene TRBV4-2; the D gene is possibly TRBD1 (6 bases). With 0 bases removed from V and 4 bases from J, the gap between germline ends came to 10 bases. CDR1 is LGHNA, CDR2 YNFKEQ, per germline. There are 14 residues in the CDR3. The CDR3 sequence: CASSQDATGYEQYF. DNA for the CDR3: TGTGCCAGCAGCCAAGATGCCACAGGGTACGAGCAGTACTTC.

This clonotype was seen a handful of times. This chain joins TRBV12-3 or TRBV12-4 and TRBJ1-2, with 8 bases lining up with TRBD1. The trim removed 6 bases at V and 2 bases at J, leaving 5 bases unmatched. The CDR3 sequence is 14 residues long. CDR3 bases: TGTGCCAGCAGGGAGACAGGGGCAAACTATGGCTACACCTTC. Residues: CASRETGANYGYTF.

This clonotype was seen only a few times. This chain connects TRBV6-5 to TRBJ2-6; no clear D. The V end was cut by 0 bases, the J end by 9 bases, with 6 bases between. Germline V gene sequence: CDR1 MNHEY, CDR2 SVGAGI. The CDR3 covers 13 residues. For the CDR3, the DNA is TGTGCCAGCAGTTACTCTACGTACAACGTCCTGACTTTC. Translation gives CASSYSTYNVLTF.

The chain is built from TRBV18 and TRBJ1-1, with D unclear. The V gene lost 2 bases and the J gene lost 13 bases, with 11 bases spanning the gap. Germline V gene sequence: CDR1 KGHSH, CDR2 LQKENI. This CDR3 contains 11 residues. DNA of the CDR3: TGTGCCAGCTCACCAAAGGACCAGCTTTTCTTT. This encodes CASSPKDQLFF.

This clonotype occurred many times. The J gene is TRBJ2-7, the V gene TRBV6-5; 9 nucleotides agree with TRBD2. Germline V gives CDR1 MNHEY, CDR2 SVGAGI. The V gene end was trimmed by 6 bases and the J gene end by 6 bases; junction bases not matched to a gene: 15. CDR3 size: 16 residues. The CDR3, as DNA: TGTGCCAGCAGGACCAGTAATAGCGGGAGTGTGTCCGAGCAGTACTTC. It is translated as CASRTSNSGSVSEQYF.

The rearrangement joins TRBV27 to TRBJ2-7; possibly TRBD1 for D (5 bases). Trimming took 5 bases from V and 1 from J, leaving 15 bases between them. CDR3 size: 15 residues. Germline CDR1 MNHEY, CDR2 SMNVEV (reference sequence). CDR3 in amino acids: CASSQSGHPSYEQYF. The CDR3 region has the DNA TGTGCCAGCAGTCAATCCGGACATCCATCCTACGAGCAGTACTTC.

This clonotype was observed at least ten times. The V gene is TRBV27, the J gene TRBJ2-7, with a tentative D call TRBD2 (5 bases). From germline, CDR1 is MNHEY and CDR2 SMNVEV (reference sequence). Trimming shortened V by 5 bases and J by 3 bases, and 11 bases separated the two germline ends. The CDR3 contains 13 residues. CDR3 protein: CASSRGRSYEQYF. The CDR3 nucleotides read TGTGCCAGCAGTCGGGGTCGAAGCTACGAGCAGTACTTC.

This chain links TRBV27 with TRBJ2-1; D unresolved. Germline CDR1 reads MNHEY; CDR2 reads SMNVEV (reference sequence). V gave up 5 bases and J gave up 2 bases, with 13 bases separating them. The CDR3 is 15 residues long. The CDR3 spells CASSPPIPAYNEQFF. DNA for the CDR3: TGTGCCAGCAGTCCTCCAATCCCGGCCTACAATGAGCAGTTCTTC.

The chain combines TRBV5-1 with TRBJ1-1, with D possibly TRBD1 on 6 matching bases. Germline V gene sequence: CDR1 SGHRS, CDR2 YFSETQ. The CDR3 runs to 14 residues. V lost 4 bases to trimming and J lost 5 bases, with 15 bases between them. CDR3 region: CASSLGGAGTEAFF. Here the CDR3 DNA reads TGCGCCAGCAGCCTAGGGGGGGCAGGGACTGAAGCTTTCTTT. The full variable domain, rest sourced from reference TRBV5-1 and TRBJ1-1, is KAGVTQTPRYLIKTRGQQVTLSCSPISGHRSVSWYQQTPGQGLQFLFEYFSETQRNKGNFPGRFSGRQFSNSRSEMNVSTLELGDSALYLCASSLGGAGTEAFFGQGTRLTVV.

This clonotype came up many times. The chain recombines TRBV7-2 with TRBJ2-2, with D possibly matching TRBD1 (6 bases). Germline loops: CDR1 SGHTA, CDR2 FQGNSA. Deletions cut 6 bases from V and 4 bases from J, with 12 bases between. The CDR3 is 14 amino acids. The CDR3 sequence is CASSQTGLTGELFF. CDR3 coding DNA: TGTGCCAGCAGTCAAACAGGGCTCACCGGGGAGCTGTTTTTT.

CDR3 in amino acids: CSASVQGARSTEAFF. Written as DNA, the CDR3 is TGCAGTGCTAGTGTGCAGGGGGCTCGGAGCACTGAAGCTTTCTTT. The chain uses TRBV20-1 and TRBJ1-1; TRBD1 matches 8 bases. Germline V CDR1 and CDR2: DFQATT, SNEGSKA (reference sequence). Germline trimming cut 3 bases from V and 4 bases from J; bases unmatched to any gene: 10. This CDR3 is 15 amino acids long.